Listed below are T cell receptor beta chains from one sample, sequenced in a study of blood T cell repertoires in COVID-19. Data came from immunoSEQ multiplex PCR; TCRdb stores just in-frame clones and leaves some out. The sample lists approximately 99,000 clones, approximately 82% occurring once. What was sequenced was peripheral blood. The source of these receptors is an older woman with acute or convalescent COVID-19. CDR3s include the opening cysteine and the closing phenylalanine or tryptophan. The order of the fields is V gene, CDR3 protein.

v_gene: TRBV2
CDR3aa: CASSEGAQDTQYF

v_gene: TRBV19
CDR3aa: CASSSGYYNEQFF

v_gene: TRBV5-6
CDR3aa: CASSLWWWSSGNTIYF

v_gene: TRBV5-1
CDR3aa: CASSLDGGWTGELFF

v_gene: TRBV27
CDR3aa: CASSWGSDYEQYF

v_gene: TRBV23-1
CDR3aa: CASPTEEQGVWQPQHF

v_gene: TRBV30
CDR3aa: CAWGTSGYEQYF

v_gene: TRBV20-1
CDR3aa: CSASTGTAGKTGELFF

v_gene: TRBV28
CDR3aa: CASSLRERYTEAFF

v_gene: TRBV5-1
CDR3aa: CASSQTPGQGSSAFF

v_gene: TRBV29-1
CDR3aa: CSVEGTGGQPQHF

v_gene: TRBV7-3
CDR3aa: CASSLTATGVTDTQYF

v_gene: TRBV3-1/TRBV3-2
CDR3aa: CASSRQVLNTEAFF

v_gene: TRBV27
CDR3aa: CASTSSSGRGGETQYF

v_gene: TRBV3-1/TRBV3-2
CDR3aa: CASSQTGASGMTDTQYF

v_gene: TRBV5-4
CDR3aa: CASSLRTGTGANVLTF

v_gene: TRBV7-9
CDR3aa: CASSTPSTGEYGYTF

v_gene: TRBV6-6
CDR3aa: CASSYSSGVSLHF

v_gene: TRBV7-2
CDR3aa: CASRRQDSGNTIYF

v_gene: TRBV16
CDR3aa: CASSQGRTGELFF

v_gene: TRBV27
CDR3aa: CASSRGGVSSYNSPLHF

v_gene: TRBV6-4
CDR3aa: CASSEDRIGQPQHF

v_gene: TRBV28
CDR3aa: CASSLPDRGSYGYTF

v_gene: TRBV7-9
CDR3aa: CASSFLTSGVPSTDTQYF

v_gene: TRBV28
CDR3aa: CASSRPGGQGHQPQHF

v_gene: TRBV11-2
CDR3aa: CASSLAPLAGTYEQYF

v_gene: TRBV25-1
CDR3aa: CASSVPATRGQGNEKLFF

v_gene: TRBV6-5
CDR3aa: CASRGQLTYEQYF

v_gene: TRBV2
CDR3aa: CASSPKRQFTGELFF

v_gene: TRBV7-2
CDR3aa: CASSSGQASTEAFF

v_gene: TRBV6-2/TRBV6-3
CDR3aa: CASSTRTGNTGELFF

v_gene: TRBV6-5
CDR3aa: CASRLDRGTYEQYF

v_gene: TRBV11-3
CDR3aa: CASSLGMTGHQETQYF

v_gene: TRBV2
CDR3aa: CASWKTSGISAGELFF

v_gene: TRBV7-9
CDR3aa: CASSLVRWQGNTGANVLTF

v_gene: TRBV9
CDR3aa: CASSASAEVTDTQYF

v_gene: TRBV4-1
CDR3aa: CASSQFSPGLSSGNTIYF

v_gene: TRBV10-3
CDR3aa: CAIRTGLTSGSDEQFF

v_gene: TRBV12-5
CDR3aa: CASGLVAEDVDEQFF

v_gene: TRBV5-6
CDR3aa: CASSRGRAFYNEQFF

v_gene: TRBV6-5
CDR3aa: CASSTTGGAEKLFF

v_gene: TRBV6-5
CDR3aa: CAGSRQGWNTEAFF

v_gene: TRBV5-6
CDR3aa: CASSLGQGRNTIYF

v_gene: TRBV10-2
CDR3aa: CASSYRGTEAFF

v_gene: TRBV5-4
CDR3aa: CASSLSSGTYNEQFF